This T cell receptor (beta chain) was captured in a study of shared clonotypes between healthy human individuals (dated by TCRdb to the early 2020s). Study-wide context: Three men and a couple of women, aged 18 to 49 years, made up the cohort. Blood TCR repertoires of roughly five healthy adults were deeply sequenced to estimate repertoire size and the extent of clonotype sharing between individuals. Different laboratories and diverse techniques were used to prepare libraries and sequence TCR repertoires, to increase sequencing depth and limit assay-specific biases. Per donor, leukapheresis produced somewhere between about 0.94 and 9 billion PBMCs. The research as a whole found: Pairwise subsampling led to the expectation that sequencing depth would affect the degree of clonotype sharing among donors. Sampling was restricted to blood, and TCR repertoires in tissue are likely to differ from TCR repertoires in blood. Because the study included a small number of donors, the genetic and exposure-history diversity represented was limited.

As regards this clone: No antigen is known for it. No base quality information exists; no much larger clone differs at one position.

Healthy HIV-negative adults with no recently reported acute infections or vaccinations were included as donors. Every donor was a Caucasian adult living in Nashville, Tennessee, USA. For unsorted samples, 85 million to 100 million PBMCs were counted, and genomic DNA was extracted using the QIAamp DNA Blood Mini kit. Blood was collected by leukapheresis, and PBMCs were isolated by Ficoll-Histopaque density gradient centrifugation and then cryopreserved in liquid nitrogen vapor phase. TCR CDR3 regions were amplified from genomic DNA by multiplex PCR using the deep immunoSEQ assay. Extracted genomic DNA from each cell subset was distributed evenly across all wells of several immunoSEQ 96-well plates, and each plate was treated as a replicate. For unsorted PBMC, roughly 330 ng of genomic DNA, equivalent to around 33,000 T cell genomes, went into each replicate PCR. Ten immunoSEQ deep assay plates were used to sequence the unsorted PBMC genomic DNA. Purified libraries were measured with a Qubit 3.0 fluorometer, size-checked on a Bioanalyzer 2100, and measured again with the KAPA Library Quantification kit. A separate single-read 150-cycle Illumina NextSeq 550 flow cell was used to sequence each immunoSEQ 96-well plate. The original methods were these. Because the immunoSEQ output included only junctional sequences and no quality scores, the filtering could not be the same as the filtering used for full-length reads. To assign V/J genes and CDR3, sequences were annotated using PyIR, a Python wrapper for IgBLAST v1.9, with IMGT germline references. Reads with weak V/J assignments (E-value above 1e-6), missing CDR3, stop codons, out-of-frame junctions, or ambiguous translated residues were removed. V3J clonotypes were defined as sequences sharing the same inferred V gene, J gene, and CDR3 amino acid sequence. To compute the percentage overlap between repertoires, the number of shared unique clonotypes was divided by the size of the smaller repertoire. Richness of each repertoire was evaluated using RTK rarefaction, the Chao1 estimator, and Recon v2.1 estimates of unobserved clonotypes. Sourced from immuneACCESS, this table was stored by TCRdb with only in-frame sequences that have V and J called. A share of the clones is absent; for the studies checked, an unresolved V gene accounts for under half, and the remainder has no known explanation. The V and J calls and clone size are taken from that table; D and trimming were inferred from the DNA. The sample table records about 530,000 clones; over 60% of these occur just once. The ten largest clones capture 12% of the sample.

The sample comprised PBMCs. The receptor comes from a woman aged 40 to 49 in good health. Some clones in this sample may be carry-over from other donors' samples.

The nucleotide sequence is TGTGCCAGCAGCTTAGTGTTCGAGACCCAGTACTTC. Its protein product is CASSLVFETQYF. The rearrangement combines TRBV11-2 with TRBJ2-5; there is no confident call for the D gene. V is cut by 1 base and J by 5 bases, and the space between the germline ends is 5 bases. The cysteine opens and the phenylalanine closes a CDR3 of 12 amino acids. The only DNA kept is the CDR3, 36 bases in frame from the first base. The germline V gene provides CDR1 SGHAT and CDR2 FQNNGV.